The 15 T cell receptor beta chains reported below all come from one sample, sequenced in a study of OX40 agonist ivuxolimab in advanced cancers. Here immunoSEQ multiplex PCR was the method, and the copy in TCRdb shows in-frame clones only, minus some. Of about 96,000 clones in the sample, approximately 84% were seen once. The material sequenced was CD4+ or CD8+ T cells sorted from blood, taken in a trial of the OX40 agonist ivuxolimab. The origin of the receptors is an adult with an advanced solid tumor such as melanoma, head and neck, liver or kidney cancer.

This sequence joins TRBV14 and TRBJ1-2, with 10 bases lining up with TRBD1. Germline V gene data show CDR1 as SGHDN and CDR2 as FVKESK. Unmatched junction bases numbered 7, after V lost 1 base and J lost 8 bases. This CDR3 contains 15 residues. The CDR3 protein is CASSQGGTGVWGYTF. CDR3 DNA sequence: TGTGCCAGCAGCCAAGGAGGGACAGGGGTATGGGGCTACACCTTC. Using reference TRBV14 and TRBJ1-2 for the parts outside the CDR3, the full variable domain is EAGVTQFPSHSVIEKGQTVTLRCDPISGHDNLYWYRRVMGKEIKFLLHFVKESKQDESGMPNNRFLAERTGGTYSTLKVQPAELEDSGVYFCASSQGGTGVWGYTFGSGTRLTVV.

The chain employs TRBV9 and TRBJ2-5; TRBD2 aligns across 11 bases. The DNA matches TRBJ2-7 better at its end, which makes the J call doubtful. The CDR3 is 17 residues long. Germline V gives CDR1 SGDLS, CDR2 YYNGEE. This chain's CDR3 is CASSVGLAGGSSYEQYF. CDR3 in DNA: TGTGCCAGCAGCGTAGGGCTAGCGGGAGGCAGCTCCTACGAGCAGTACTTC.

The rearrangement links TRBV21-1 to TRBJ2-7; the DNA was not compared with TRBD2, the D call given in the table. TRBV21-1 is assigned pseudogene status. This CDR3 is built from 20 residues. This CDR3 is CASSKLAGPIAGGRLYEQYF. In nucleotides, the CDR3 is TGTGCCAGCAGCAAACTGGCAGGCCCTATAGCGGGAGGTCGCCTCTACGAGCAGTACTTC.

The CDR3, as DNA: TGTGCCAGCAGCGCGGGACAGGTGGGCACTGAAGCTTTCTTT. This gives the protein CASSAGQVGTEAFF. V gene TRBV7-9 combines with J gene TRBJ1-1; TRBD1 matches at 8 bases. V dropped 5 bases and J dropped 4; count of bases not matched to a gene: 6. This CDR3 spans 14 amino acids. CDR1 is SEHNR and CDR2 is FQNEAQ in the germline V gene (reference sequence). The full variable domain, completed using reference TRBV7-9 and TRBJ1-1, is DTGVSQNPRHKITKRGQNVTFRCDPISEHNRLYWYRQTLGQGPEFLTYFQNEAQLEKSRLLSDRFSAERPKGSFSTLEIQRTEQGDSAMYLCASSAGQVGTEAFFGQGTRLTVV.

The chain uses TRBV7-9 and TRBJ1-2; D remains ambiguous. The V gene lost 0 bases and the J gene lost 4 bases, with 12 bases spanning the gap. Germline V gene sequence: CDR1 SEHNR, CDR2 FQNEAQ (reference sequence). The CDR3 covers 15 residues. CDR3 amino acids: CASSLAVGGPYGYTF. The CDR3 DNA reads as TGTGCCAGCAGCTTAGCTGTCGGAGGTCCCTATGGCTACACCTTC. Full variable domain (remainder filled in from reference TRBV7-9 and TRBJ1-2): DTGVSQNPRHKITKRGQNVTFRCDPISEHNRLYWYRQTLGQGPEFLTYFQNEAQLEKSRLLSDRFSAERPKGSFSTLEIQRTEQGDSAMYLCASSLAVGGPYGYTFGSGTRLTVV.

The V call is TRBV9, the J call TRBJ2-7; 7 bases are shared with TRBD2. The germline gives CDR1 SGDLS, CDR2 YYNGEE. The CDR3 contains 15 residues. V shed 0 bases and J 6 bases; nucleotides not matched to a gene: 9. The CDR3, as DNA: TGTGCCAGCAGCGTAGATAACCGCGGGGGAGGCGAGCAGTACTTC. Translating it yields CASSVDNRGGGEQYF.

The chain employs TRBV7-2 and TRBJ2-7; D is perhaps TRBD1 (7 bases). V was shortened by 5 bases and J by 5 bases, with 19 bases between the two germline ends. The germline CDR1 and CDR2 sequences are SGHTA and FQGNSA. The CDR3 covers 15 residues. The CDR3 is CASSPRTGGEHEQYF. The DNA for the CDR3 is TGTGCCAGCAGCCCCAGGACAGGAGGGGAACACGAGCAGTACTTC.

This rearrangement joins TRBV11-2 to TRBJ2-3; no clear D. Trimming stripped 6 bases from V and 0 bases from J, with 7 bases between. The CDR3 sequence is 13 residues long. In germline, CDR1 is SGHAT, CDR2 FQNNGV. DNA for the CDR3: TGTGCCAGCAGTTCCTTTAGCACAGATACGCAGTATTTT. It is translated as CASSSFSTDTQYF.

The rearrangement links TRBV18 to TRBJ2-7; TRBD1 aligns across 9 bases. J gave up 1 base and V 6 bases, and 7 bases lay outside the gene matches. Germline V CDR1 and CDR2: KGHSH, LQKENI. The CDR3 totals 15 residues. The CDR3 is CASSPRTGASYEQYF. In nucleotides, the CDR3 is TGTGCCAGCTCCCCGCGGACAGGGGCTTCCTACGAGCAGTACTTC.

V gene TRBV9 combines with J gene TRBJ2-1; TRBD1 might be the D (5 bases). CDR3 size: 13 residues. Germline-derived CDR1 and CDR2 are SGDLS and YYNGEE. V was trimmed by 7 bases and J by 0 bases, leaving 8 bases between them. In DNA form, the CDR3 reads TGTGCCAGCGGACACCCCTCCTACAATGAGCAGTTCTTC. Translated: CASGHPSYNEQFF.

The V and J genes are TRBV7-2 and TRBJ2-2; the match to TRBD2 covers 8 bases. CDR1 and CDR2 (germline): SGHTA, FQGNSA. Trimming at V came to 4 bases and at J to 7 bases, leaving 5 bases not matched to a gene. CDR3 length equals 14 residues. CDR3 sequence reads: CASSSGLAIGELFF. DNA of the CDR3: TGTGCCAGCAGCTCCGGACTAGCAATCGGGGAGCTGTTTTTT.

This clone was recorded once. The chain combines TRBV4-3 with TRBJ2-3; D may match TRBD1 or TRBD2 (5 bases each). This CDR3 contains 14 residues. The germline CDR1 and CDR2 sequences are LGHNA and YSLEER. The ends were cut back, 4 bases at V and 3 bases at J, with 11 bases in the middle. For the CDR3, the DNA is TGCGCCAGCAGCCCGCGAGGGGAGACAGATACGCAGTATTTT. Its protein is CASSPRGETDTQYF.

CDR3 region: CASSMRGGESGYTF. The DNA of the CDR3 is TGCGCCAGCAGCATGCGGGGGGGCGAAAGTGGCTACACCTTC. The J gene is TRBJ1-2, the V gene TRBV5-1; tentative D call: TRBD1 (6 bases). Trimming left V 4 bases short and J 7 bases short, with 17 bases between. The CDR3 is 14 amino acids. Germline V gene data show CDR1 as SGHRS and CDR2 as YFSETQ.

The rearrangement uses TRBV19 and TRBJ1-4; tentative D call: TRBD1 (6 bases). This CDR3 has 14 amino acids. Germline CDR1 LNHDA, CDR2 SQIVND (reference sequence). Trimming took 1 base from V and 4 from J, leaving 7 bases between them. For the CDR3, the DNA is TGTGCCAGTAGTATAGGAGGGGGTAATGAAAAACTGTTTTTT. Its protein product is CASSIGGGNEKLFF.

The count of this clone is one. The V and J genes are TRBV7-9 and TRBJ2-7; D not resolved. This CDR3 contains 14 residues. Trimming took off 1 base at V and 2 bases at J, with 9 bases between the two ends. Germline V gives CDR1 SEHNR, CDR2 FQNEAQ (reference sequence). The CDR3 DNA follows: TGTGCCAGCAGCTTAGGTCTAGAAACCTACGAGCAGTACTTC. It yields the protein CASSLGLETYEQYF.